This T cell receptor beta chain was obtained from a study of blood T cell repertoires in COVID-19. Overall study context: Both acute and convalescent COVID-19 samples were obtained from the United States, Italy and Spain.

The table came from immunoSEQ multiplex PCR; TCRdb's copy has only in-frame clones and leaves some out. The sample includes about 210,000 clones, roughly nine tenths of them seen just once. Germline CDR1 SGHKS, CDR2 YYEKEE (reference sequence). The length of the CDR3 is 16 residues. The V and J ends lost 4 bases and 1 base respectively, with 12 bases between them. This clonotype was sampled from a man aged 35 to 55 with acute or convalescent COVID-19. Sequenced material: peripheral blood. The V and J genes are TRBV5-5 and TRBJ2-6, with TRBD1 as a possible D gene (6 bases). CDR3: CASSAGQFSGANVLTF. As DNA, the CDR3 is TGTGCCAGCAGCGCAGGACAGTTTTCTGGGGCCAACGTCCTGACTTTC.